The T cell receptor beta chain under discussion was sequenced for a study of T-cell memory formation after mild COVID-19. The study, taken as a whole, reports: There were some responding clones in pre-infection memory, which suggested that cross-reactive memory had joined. For second-wave clones that peaked at day 37, SARS-CoV-2 specificity went unverified. Contracting CD4+ clones were located mainly in CM and EM, and CD8+ clones in EMRA.

Germline V CDR1 and CDR2: DFQATT, SNEGSKA (reference sequence). The V end lost 6 bases, the J end lost 2 bases, and 8 bases lay between the germline ends. There are 11 residues in the CDR3. Using its own MiXCR run on the 5' RACE reads, TCRdb lists one record per CDR3 protein. This sample carries 250,000 to 350,000 distinct CDR3 sequences, roughly 15% of them seen once, and the ten largest clones take approximately 25%. This clonotype was recorded a few times. Its antigen is still unknown. The J gene is TRBJ2-7, the V gene TRBV20-1; no firm D call. The receptor comes from a man between 18 and 29 years old who had mild COVID-19 (a few samples of this study predate the infection). Cell type and time point are not known. Sequencing was carried out using PBMCs or a T cell subset sorted from them (not recorded which). This chain's CDR3 is CSAQRTYEQYV. The CDR3 DNA reads TGCAGTGCACAACGGACCTACGAGCAGTACGTC.